The entry that follows covers one T cell receptor (beta chain) sequence. The CDR3 contains 11 residues. V lost 1 base and J lost 4, with 4 bases in between. Germline V gene lookup returns CDR1 DFQATT and CDR2 SNEGSKA (reference sequence). These data belong to a study of OX40 agonist ivuxolimab in advanced cancers. The method was immunoSEQ multiplex PCR; TCRdb's version includes in-frame clones alone and lacks a portion of them. The repertoire holds tens of thousands of clones, with 65% to 90% as singletons. The sample here was CD4+ or CD8+ T cells sorted from blood, taken in a trial of the OX40 agonist ivuxolimab. V usage is TRBV20-1 and J usage is TRBJ2-5; D remains ambiguous. The clonotype comes from an adult with an advanced solid tumor such as melanoma, head and neck, liver or kidney cancer. CDR3: CSARAGETQYF. The DNA of the CDR3 is TGCAGTGCTAGAGCAGGAGAGACCCAGTACTTC.